These T cell receptor beta chains were read from a single sample in a study of T cells after somatic rescue of genetic block. Some clones are missing from TCRdb's copy, which holds only in-frame ones; the method was immunoSEQ multiplex PCR. The sample shows 70,000 or so clones, 90% to 95% of them seen only once. The sample comprised peripheral blood mononuclear cells (PBMCs). These receptor sequences come from a man in his forties. Each CDR3 is given with its conserved first and last residue. The D gene is left open where the match is weak. Expanded clones are given a class, and other clones once, few, many or no size at all.

J gene: TRBJ2-6
D gene: .
V gene: TRBV7-9
clone size: .
CDR3 length: 14
CDR3 protein: CASSLTDGSNVLTF
CDR3 DNA: TGTGCCAGCAGCTTAACGGACGGATCCAACGTCCTGACTTTC

J gene: TRBJ1-2
D gene: TRBD1
V gene: TRBV19
clone size: .
CDR3 length: 12
CDR3 protein: CATKDRGEGYTF
CDR3 DNA: TGTGCCACTAAGGACAGGGGAGAAGGCTACACCTTC

J gene: TRBJ2-3
D gene: .
V gene: TRBV7-3
clone size: .
CDR3 length: 13
CDR3 protein: CASGTYGTDTQYF
CDR3 DNA: TGTGCCAGCGGGACTTATGGCACAGATACGCAGTATTTT

J gene: TRBJ2-1
D gene: .
V gene: TRBV21-1
clone size: .
CDR3 length: 11
CDR3 protein: CASSKGNEQFF
CDR3 DNA: TGTGCCAGCAGCAAAGGGAATGAGCAGTTCTTC

J gene: TRBJ2-7
D gene: .
V gene: TRBV7-2
clone size: .
CDR3 length: 13
CDR3 protein: CASSLAGGGEQYF
CDR3 DNA: TGTGCCAGCAGCTTAGCGGGGGGTGGCGAGCAGTACTTC

J gene: TRBJ2-2
D gene: .
V gene: TRBV10-3
clone size: .
CDR3 length: 17
CDR3 protein: CAIRQSGAGWETGELFF
CDR3 DNA: TGTGCCATCAGGCAGTCGGGGGCCGGGTGGGAAACCGGGGAGCTGTTTTTT

J gene: TRBJ2-4
D gene: TRBD2
V gene: TRBV10-3
clone size: few
CDR3 length: 16
CDR3 protein: CAIKGTSGRTKNIQYF
CDR3 DNA: TGTGCCATCAAAGGCACTAGCGGGAGGACCAAAAACATTCAGTACTTC

J gene: TRBJ2-7
D gene: .
V gene: TRBV20-1
clone size: .
CDR3 length: 11
CDR3 protein: CSANQGYEQYF
CDR3 DNA: TGCAGTGCTAATCAGGGGTACGAGCAGTACTTC

J gene: TRBJ1-1
D gene: TRBD1
V gene: TRBV27
clone size: .
CDR3 length: 18
CDR3 protein: CASSLNSDRGGMNTEAFF
CDR3 DNA: TGTGCCAGCAGTTTAAATTCCGACAGGGGCGGGATGAACACTGAAGCTTTCTTT

J gene: TRBJ2-7
D gene: .
V gene: TRBV7-2
clone size: .
CDR3 length: 15
CDR3 protein: CASSPTSGRSYEQYF
CDR3 DNA: TGTGCCAGCAGCCCAACATCGGGCCGCTCCTACGAGCAGTACTTC

J gene: TRBJ1-1
D gene: .
V gene: TRBV11-2
clone size: .
CDR3 length: 13
CDR3 protein: CASSTTLNTEAFF
CDR3 DNA: TGTGCCAGCAGCACAACCCTGAACACTGAAGCTTTCTTT

J gene: TRBJ2-5
D gene: TRBD1
V gene: TRBV5-4
clone size: .
CDR3 length: 16
CDR3 protein: CASRYGQGRLQETQYF
CDR3 DNA: TGTGCCAGCAGATATGGACAGGGCAGGCTCCAAGAGACCCAGTACTTC

J gene: TRBJ2-6
D gene: .
V gene: TRBV2
clone size: .
CDR3 length: 15
CDR3 protein: CASRATDSGANVLTF
CDR3 DNA: TGTGCCAGCAGAGCGACAGACTCTGGGGCCAACGTCCTGACTTTC

J gene: TRBJ1-1
D gene: TRBD1
V gene: TRBV11-2
clone size: .
CDR3 length: 14
CDR3 protein: CASSPRTGNTEAFF
CDR3 DNA: TGTGCCAGCAGCCCACGGACAGGAAACACTGAAGCTTTCTTT

J gene: TRBJ1-1
D gene: .
V gene: TRBV4-1
clone size: .
CDR3 length: 14
CDR3 protein: CASSPGHTYTEAFF
CDR3 DNA: TGCGCCAGCAGCCCAGGACATACCTACACTGAAGCTTTCTTT

J gene: TRBJ2-3
D gene: TRBD2
V gene: TRBV19
clone size: .
CDR3 length: 15
CDR3 protein: CASKGTSARTDTQYF
CDR3 DNA: TGTGCCAGTAAAGGGACTAGCGCTAGAACAGATACGCAGTATTTT

J gene: TRBJ2-3
D gene: .
V gene: TRBV5-1
clone size: .
CDR3 length: 17
CDR3 protein: CASSLHRGTTSTDTQYF
CDR3 DNA: TGCGCCAGCAGCTTACATCGCGGGACCACCAGCACAGATACGCAGTATTTT

J gene: TRBJ1-5
D gene: .
V gene: TRBV2
clone size: .
CDR3 length: 16
CDR3 protein: CASSEAQGLPNQPQHF
CDR3 DNA: TGTGCCAGCAGTGAAGCGCAGGGATTACCAAATCAGCCCCAGCATTTT

J gene: TRBJ1-5
D gene: .
V gene: TRBV7-2
clone size: .
CDR3 length: 14
CDR3 protein: CASSLSRSNQPQHF
CDR3 DNA: TGTGCCAGCAGCTTATCTCGATCCAATCAGCCCCAGCATTTT

J gene: TRBJ2-1
D gene: TRBD2
V gene: TRBV18
clone size: .
CDR3 length: 15
CDR3 protein: CASSPSGAIYNEQFF
CDR3 DNA: TGTGCCAGCTCACCTAGCGGGGCCATCTACAATGAGCAGTTCTTC

J gene: TRBJ2-1
D gene: TRBD1
V gene: TRBV18
clone size: .
CDR3 length: 14
CDR3 protein: CASSPGQGHNEQFF
CDR3 DNA: TGTGCCAGCTCACCGGGACAGGGCCACAATGAGCAGTTCTTC

J gene: TRBJ2-3
D gene: TRBD2
V gene: TRBV5-1
clone size: .
CDR3 length: 16
CDR3 protein: CASSLSGGVSADTQYF
CDR3 DNA: TGCGCCAGCAGCTTGAGCGGGGGTGTATCGGCAGATACGCAGTATTTT

J gene: TRBJ2-7
D gene: .
V gene: TRBV5-4
clone size: .
CDR3 length: 13
CDR3 protein: CASSNMGPYEQYF
CDR3 DNA: TGTGCCAGCTCTAATATGGGCCCCTACGAGCAGTACTTC

J gene: TRBJ1-6
D gene: .
V gene: TRBV27
clone size: once
CDR3 length: 17
CDR3 protein: CASSPKGGLAYNSPLHF
CDR3 DNA: TGTGCCAGCAGTCCCAAAGGGGGGCTGGCCTATAATTCACCCCTCCACTTT

J gene: TRBJ1-6
D gene: .
V gene: TRBV7-8
clone size: .
CDR3 length: 15
CDR3 protein: CASSLALEYNSPLHF
CDR3 DNA: TGTGCCAGCAGCTTAGCGTTGGAATATAATTCACCCCTCCACTTT

J gene: TRBJ2-3
D gene: .
V gene: TRBV7-9
clone size: once
CDR3 length: 16
CDR3 protein: CASSHLTSIDRNTQYF
CDR3 DNA: TGTGCCAGCAGCCACCTAACTAGTATTGACCGAAATACGCAGTATTTT

J gene: TRBJ1-3
D gene: TRBD1
V gene: TRBV27
clone size: .
CDR3 length: 15
CDR3 protein: CASSPQGALGNTIYF
CDR3 DNA: TGTGCCAGCAGCCCACAGGGGGCTTTGGGAAACACCATATATTTT

J gene: TRBJ2-1
D gene: TRBD1
V gene: TRBV13
clone size: .
CDR3 length: 15
CDR3 protein: CASSSDRSSYNEQFF
CDR3 DNA: TGTGCCAGCAGCTCGGACAGGAGCTCCTACAATGAGCAGTTCTTC

J gene: TRBJ1-4
D gene: .
V gene: TRBV28
clone size: .
CDR3 length: 20
CDR3 protein: CASSPPDRPDQSIRDEKLFF
CDR3 DNA: TGTGCCAGCAGCCCACCCGACAGGCCAGACCAGAGCATAAGGGATGAAAAACTGTTTTTT

J gene: TRBJ2-3
D gene: .
V gene: TRBV6-6
clone size: .
CDR3 length: 15
CDR3 protein: CASSYSKEMVDTQYF
CDR3 DNA: TGTGCCAGCAGTTACTCGAAGGAGATGGTAGATACGCAGTATTTT

J gene: TRBJ1-1
D gene: .
V gene: TRBV5-4
clone size: .
CDR3 length: 15
CDR3 protein: CASSLMLAGATEAFF
CDR3 DNA: TGTGCCAGCAGCTTAATGCTCGCAGGGGCCACTGAAGCTTTCTTT

J gene: TRBJ2-2
D gene: TRBD2
V gene: TRBV2
clone size: .
CDR3 length: 14
CDR3 protein: CAGRTSGRGGELFF
CDR3 DNA: TGTGCCGGACGGACTAGCGGGAGAGGCGGGGAGCTGTTTTTT

J gene: TRBJ2-7
D gene: TRBD2
V gene: TRBV27
clone size: .
CDR3 length: 14
CDR3 protein: CASSSGGLWFEQYF
CDR3 DNA: TGTGCCAGCAGTTCGGGGGGGTTGTGGTTCGAGCAGTACTTC

J gene: TRBJ2-3
D gene: .
V gene: TRBV6-5
clone size: few
CDR3 length: 13
CDR3 protein: CASSSQGTDTQYF
CDR3 DNA: TGTGCCAGCAGTTCACAGGGAACAGATACGCAGTATTTT

J gene: TRBJ1-5
D gene: .
V gene: TRBV10-2
clone size: once
CDR3 length: 14
CDR3 protein: CASSGSSMGQPQHF
CDR3 DNA: TGCGCCAGCAGTGGTTCATCAATGGGTCAGCCCCAGCATTTT

J gene: TRBJ2-2
D gene: TRBD2
V gene: TRBV5-1
clone size: once
CDR3 length: 16
CDR3 protein: CASSSRLAGNTGELFF
CDR3 DNA: TGCGCCAGCAGCTCGAGACTAGCGGGGAACACCGGGGAGCTGTTTTTT

J gene: TRBJ2-1
D gene: .
V gene: TRBV6-1
clone size: .
CDR3 length: 13
CDR3 protein: CASSEAVVDEQFF
CDR3 DNA: TGTGCCAGCAGTGAAGCTGTGGTGGATGAGCAGTTCTTC

J gene: TRBJ2-5
D gene: TRBD1
V gene: TRBV6-5
clone size: .
CDR3 length: 16
CDR3 protein: CASSSHVTGGWETQYF
CDR3 DNA: TGTGCCAGCAGTTCCCACGTGACAGGGGGCTGGGAGACCCAGTACTTC

J gene: TRBJ2-3
D gene: .
V gene: TRBV7-2
clone size: .
CDR3 length: 12
CDR3 protein: CASSSGTDTQYF
CDR3 DNA: TGTGCCAGCAGCTCCGGGACAGATACGCAGTATTTT

J gene: TRBJ2-7
D gene: .
V gene: TRBV19
clone size: few
CDR3 length: 13
CDR3 protein: CASSPDSSYEQYF
CDR3 DNA: TGTGCCAGTAGTCCTGACAGCTCCTACGAGCAGTACTTC

J gene: TRBJ2-2
D gene: .
V gene: TRBV12-5
clone size: .
CDR3 length: 15
CDR3 protein: CASGFLQQRGGELFF
CDR3 DNA: TGTGCTAGTGGTTTCCTGCAACAACGGGGCGGGGAGCTGTTTTTT

J gene: TRBJ1-1
D gene: .
V gene: TRBV7-2
clone size: few
CDR3 length: 13
CDR3 protein: CASSLARGTEAFF
CDR3 DNA: TGTGCCAGCAGCTTAGCCAGGGGCACTGAAGCTTTCTTT

J gene: TRBJ1-1
D gene: .
V gene: TRBV2
clone size: .
CDR3 length: 14
CDR3 protein: CASTGEEKNTEAFF
CDR3 DNA: TGTGCCAGCACAGGGGAGGAGAAGAACACTGAAGCTTTCTTT

J gene: TRBJ2-1
D gene: TRBD2
V gene: TRBV7-2
clone size: .
CDR3 length: 13
CDR3 protein: CASRSTSGSNQFF
CDR3 DNA: TGTGCCAGCAGGTCCACTAGCGGTTCCAACCAGTTCTTC

J gene: TRBJ2-1
D gene: .
V gene: TRBV29-1
clone size: once
CDR3 length: 13
CDR3 protein: CSVEDWTDNEQFF
CDR3 DNA: TGCAGCGTTGAAGATTGGACAGACAATGAGCAGTTCTTC

J gene: TRBJ2-1
D gene: TRBD1
V gene: TRBV27
clone size: .
CDR3 length: 12
CDR3 protein: CASSPGGQVQFF
CDR3 DNA: TGTGCCAGCAGTCCAGGGGGCCAGGTGCAGTTCTTC

J gene: TRBJ2-6
D gene: TRBD1
V gene: TRBV19
clone size: .
CDR3 length: 17
CDR3 protein: CASGRQGLLSGANVLTF
CDR3 DNA: TGTGCCAGCGGCCGACAGGGGCTTCTCTCTGGGGCCAACGTCCTGACTTTC

J gene: TRBJ2-1
D gene: TRBD2
V gene: TRBV11-2
clone size: .
CDR3 length: 16
CDR3 protein: CASSYGGNPFRDEQFF
CDR3 DNA: TGTGCCAGCAGCTACGGGGGGAACCCCTTCAGGGATGAGCAGTTCTTC

J gene: TRBJ1-4
D gene: TRBD1
V gene: TRBV18
clone size: .
CDR3 length: 15
CDR3 protein: CASSPQGGHNEKLFF
CDR3 DNA: TGTGCCAGCTCACCTCAGGGGGGACATAATGAAAAACTGTTTTTT

J gene: TRBJ1-2
D gene: .
V gene: TRBV10-1
clone size: .
CDR3 length: 15
CDR3 protein: CASSASVEGNYGYTF
CDR3 DNA: TGCGCCAGCAGTGCATCCGTTGAGGGGAACTATGGCTACACCTTC

J gene: TRBJ2-7
D gene: .
V gene: TRBV5-4
clone size: .
CDR3 length: 13
CDR3 protein: CASSPPESYEQYF
CDR3 DNA: TGTGCCAGCAGCCCACCCGAATCCTACGAGCAGTACTTC

J gene: TRBJ1-6
D gene: .
V gene: TRBV25-1
clone size: once
CDR3 length: 12
CDR3 protein: CASSESRSPLHF
CDR3 DNA: TGTGCCAGCAGTGAATCCCGGTCACCCCTCCACTTT

J gene: TRBJ1-2
D gene: TRBD1
V gene: TRBV4-2
clone size: .
CDR3 length: 17
CDR3 protein: CASSQTPSGGYYYGYTF
CDR3 DNA: TGTGCCAGCAGCCAGACCCCCTCAGGGGGCTATTACTATGGCTACACCTTC

J gene: TRBJ2-7
D gene: .
V gene: TRBV7-8
clone size: .
CDR3 length: 13
CDR3 protein: CASSSWEYYEQYF
CDR3 DNA: TGTGCCAGCAGCTCCTGGGAATACTACGAGCAGTACTTC

J gene: TRBJ2-4
D gene: .
V gene: TRBV6-5
clone size: .
CDR3 length: 15
CDR3 protein: CASSRLSPAKNIQYF
CDR3 DNA: TGTGCCAGCAGTCGACTTAGCCCAGCCAAAAACATTCAGTACTTC

J gene: TRBJ2-7
D gene: .
V gene: TRBV5-6
clone size: .
CDR3 length: 16
CDR3 protein: CASSVSVSPRSYEQYF
CDR3 DNA: TGTGCCAGCAGCGTGAGCGTCAGCCCCAGGTCCTACGAGCAGTACTTC

J gene: TRBJ1-2
D gene: TRBD1
V gene: TRBV19
clone size: .
CDR3 length: 15
CDR3 protein: CASSGTGGRTYGYTF
CDR3 DNA: TGTGCCAGTAGCGGGACAGGGGGAAGAACCTATGGCTACACCTTC

J gene: TRBJ2-5
D gene: TRBD2
V gene: TRBV28
clone size: .
CDR3 length: 15
CDR3 protein: CASSLTSGSDETQYF
CDR3 DNA: TGTGCCAGCAGTCTAACTAGCGGGAGTGACGAGACCCAGTACTTC

J gene: TRBJ2-2
D gene: .
V gene: TRBV28
clone size: .
CDR3 length: 15
CDR3 protein: CASSLRPGRTGELFF
CDR3 DNA: TGTGCCAGCAGTTTACGCCCAGGGAGGACCGGGGAGCTGTTTTTT